The entry that follows covers one T cell receptor (beta chain) sequence. Its antigen remains unidentified. CDR1 is SGHTS, CDR2 YDEGEE, per germline. The CDR3 sequence is 11 residues long. The V and J ends lost 3 bases and 6 bases respectively, with 4 bases between them. This entry comes from a study of siplizumab effects on memory and regulatory T cells. Study findings and constraints: Naive T cell populations appeared to exhibit greater diversity than memory cells and appeared to be major alloresponse contributors. A minor share of alloreactive clones matched unstimulated subsets. Of the proliferating CD4+ or CD8+ clones, roughly 75-97% lacked a naive or memory phenotype that could be assigned.

Clones were read by immunoSEQ multiplex PCR, and TCRdb kept only the in-frame ones, dropping some. The data show some 100,000 clones, about 93% seen once. Sample: non-Treg CD4+ T cells sorted from blood. This sequence originates from a human donor in good health. J is TRBJ1-5 and V is TRBV5-8; D gene unclear. The CDR3 sequence: CASSYLQPQHF. In nucleotides, the CDR3 is TGTGCCAGCAGCTACCTTCAGCCCCAGCATTTT.